The next 12 T cell receptor beta chains were all read from a single sample in a study of T cell responses to AZD1222 COVID-19 vaccine. Some clones are missing from TCRdb's copy, which holds only in-frame ones; the method was immunoSEQ multiplex PCR. The sample records about 150,000 clones, roughly 94% being singletons. The material sequenced was peripheral blood, taken on day 0 of AZD1222 vaccination. Receptors originate from an adult in good health.

This chain links TRBV6-5 with TRBJ2-1; 11 bases match TRBD2. Germline CDR1 reads MNHEY; CDR2 reads SVGAGI. V lost 7 bases to trimming and J lost 8 bases; unmatched junction nucleotides: 10. The CDR3 runs 15 residues. CDR3 DNA: TGTGCCAGCAATAGCGGGGGGGCCTCTAGTTATGAGCAGTTCTTC. This gives the protein CASNSGGASSYEQFF.

The CDR3 protein is CASDRDFNNEQFF. The CDR3 coding sequence is TGTGCCAGCGACCGGGACTTCAACAATGAGCAGTTCTTC. The V call is TRBV2, the J call TRBJ2-1; TRBD2 is a possible D gene (6 bases). The CDR3 has 13 amino acids. Germline V gene sequence: CDR1 SNHLY, CDR2 FYNNEI. V lost 8 bases, J lost 5 bases, and 13 bases lay in between.

V gene TRBV7-2 combines with J gene TRBJ1-2; D is unclear. Deletions cut 4 bases from V and 7 bases from J, with 10 bases between. Germline V CDR1 and CDR2: SGHTA, FQGNSA. CDR3 length: 12 amino acids. CDR3: CASSSSGGGYTF. The CDR3 nucleotides are TGTGCCAGCAGCTCCTCCGGTGGTGGCTACACCTTC.

The CDR3 nucleotides read TGTGCCAGCAGCGGCACAGGGGTTGAAGCTTTCTTT. This codes for CASSGTGVEAFF. V usage is TRBV7-9 and J usage is TRBJ1-1; 7 nucleotides match TRBD1. Germline V gene lookup returns CDR1 SEHNR and CDR2 FQNEAQ (reference sequence). This CDR3 spans 12 amino acids. The V gene end was trimmed by 5 bases and the J gene end by 7 bases; junction bases not matched to a gene: 4. Combining the CDR3 with reference TRBV7-9 and TRBJ1-1 gives the whole variable domain DTGVSQNPRHKITKRGQNVTFRCDPISEHNRLYWYRQTLGQGPEFLTYFQNEAQLEKSRLLSDRFSAERPKGSFSTLEIQRTEQGDSAMYLCASSGTGVEAFFGQGTRLTVV.

The chain employs TRBV29-1 and TRBJ1-5, with 9 bases aligning to TRBD1. The CDR3 is 14 amino acids. CDR1 and CDR2 (germline): SQVTM, ANQGSEA. Trimming at V came to 6 bases and at J to 3 bases, leaving 6 bases not matched to a gene. The DNA of the CDR3 is TGCAGCGTAGGGACAGGGCAAAACAATCAGCCCCAGCATTTT. Protein product: CSVGTGQNNQPQHF.

The rearrangement links TRBV6-2 or TRBV6-3 to TRBJ2-5; the match to TRBD2 covers 8 bases. Trimming took 5 bases from V and 4 from J; bases not matched to a gene: 12. In germline, CDR1 is MNHEY, CDR2 SVGEGT. This CDR3 spans 16 amino acids. CDR3: CASSPGTRSLPETQYF. DNA for the CDR3: TGTGCCAGCAGTCCCGGGACTAGGTCCCTCCCAGAGACCCAGTACTTC.

The chain joins TRBV5-1 to TRBJ1-4; D unclear. CDR1 and CDR2 (germline): SGHRS, YFSETQ. V was trimmed by 2 bases and J by 0 bases, leaving 11 bases between them. This CDR3 is 16 amino acids long. CDR3 residues: CASSFGEIATNEKLFF. The CDR3 DNA follows: TGCGCCAGCAGCTTTGGGGAAATCGCAACTAATGAAAAACTGTTTTTT.

This chain connects TRBV7-8 to TRBJ1-3, with TRBD1 identical over 8 bases. Trimming removed 1 base from V and 2 bases from J; junction bases left unmatched: 4. Per the germline V gene, CDR1 is SGHVS and CDR2 is FQNEAQ. The CDR3 length is 16 residues. The CDR3 sequence is CASSLVDRAAGNTIYF. DNA of the CDR3: TGTGCCAGCAGCTTAGTGGACAGGGCGGCTGGAAACACCATATATTTT.

This rearrangement joins TRBV7-9 to TRBJ1-2; D gene ambiguous. CDR1 SEHNR and CDR2 FQNEAQ come from the germline V gene (reference sequence). The CDR3 length is 12 residues. With 7 bases removed from V and 6 bases from J, the gap between germline ends came to 12 bases. The DNA of the CDR3 is TGTGCCAGCACCTTGCTCTCCGATGGCTACACCTTC. It translates to CASTLLSDGYTF.

This clone was seen a single time. The chain has TRBV28 and TRBJ1-5; perhaps TRBD1 as D (5 bases). The V end lost 8 bases, the J end lost 0 bases, and 29 bases lay between the germline ends. Germline loops: CDR1 MDHEN, CDR2 SYDVKM. The CDR3 is made up of 20 amino acids. CDR3 in amino acids: CASSWGEAGFQGGSNQPQHF. The CDR3 bases are TGTGCCAGCTCTTGGGGGGAAGCGGGGTTTCAGGGAGGTAGCAATCAGCCCCAGCATTTT.

In this sample, this clone turned up once. The rearrangement uses TRBV19 and TRBJ2-1; 7 bases align to TRBD1. Germline CDR1 is LNHDA and CDR2 is SQIVND (reference sequence). CDR3 length: 12 residues. V lost 8 bases, J lost 7 bases, and 5 bases stayed unmatched. CDR3 DNA: TGTGCCAGTCGGACAGGTTTGAATGAGCAGTTCTTC. As protein: CASRTGLNEQFF.

J is TRBJ1-5 and V is TRBV2; D not certain. Per the germline V gene, CDR1 is SNHLY and CDR2 is FYNNEI. The CDR3 is 18 residues long. V was shortened by 2 bases and J by 1 base, with 18 bases between the two germline ends. CDR3 residues: CASSEFPSPTLSNQPQHF. As DNA, the CDR3 is TGTGCCAGCAGTGAATTTCCGTCTCCGACATTAAGCAATCAGCCCCAGCATTTT.